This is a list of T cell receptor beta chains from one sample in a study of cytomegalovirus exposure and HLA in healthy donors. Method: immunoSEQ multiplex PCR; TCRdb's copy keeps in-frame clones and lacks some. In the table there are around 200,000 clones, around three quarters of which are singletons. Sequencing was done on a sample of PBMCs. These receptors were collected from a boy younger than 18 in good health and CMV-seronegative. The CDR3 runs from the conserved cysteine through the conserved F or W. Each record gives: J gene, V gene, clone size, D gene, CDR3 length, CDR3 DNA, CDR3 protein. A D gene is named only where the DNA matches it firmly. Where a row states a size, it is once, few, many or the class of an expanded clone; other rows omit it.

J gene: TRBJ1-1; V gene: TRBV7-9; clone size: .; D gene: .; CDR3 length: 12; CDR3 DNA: TGTGCCAGCGGGAGAGGCAGCACTGAAGCTTTCTTT; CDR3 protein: CASGRGSTEAFF
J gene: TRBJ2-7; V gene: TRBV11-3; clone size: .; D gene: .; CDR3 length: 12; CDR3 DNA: TGTGCCAGCAGCTCGGGTCTCTACGAGCAGTACTTC; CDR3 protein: CASSSGLYEQYF
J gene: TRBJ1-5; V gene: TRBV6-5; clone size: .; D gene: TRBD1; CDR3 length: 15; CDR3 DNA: TGTGCCAGCAGTACGGGACAGCCTGGCAATCAGCCCCAGCATTTT; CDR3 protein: CASSTGQPGNQPQHF
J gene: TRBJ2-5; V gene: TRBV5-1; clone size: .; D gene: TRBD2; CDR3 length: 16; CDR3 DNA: TGCGCCAGCAGCTTCGGACTAGCGGTATTGGAAGAGACCCAGTACTTC; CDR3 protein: CASSFGLAVLEETQYF
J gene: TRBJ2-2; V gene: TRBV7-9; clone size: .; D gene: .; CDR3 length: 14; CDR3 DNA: TGTGCCAGCAGCTTATTTGAGGGGGCCGGGGAGCTGTTTTTT; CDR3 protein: CASSLFEGAGELFF
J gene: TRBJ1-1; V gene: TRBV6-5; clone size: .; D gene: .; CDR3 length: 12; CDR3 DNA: TGTGCCAGCAGCCGGGGAAACACTGAAGCTTTCTTT; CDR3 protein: CASSRGNTEAFF
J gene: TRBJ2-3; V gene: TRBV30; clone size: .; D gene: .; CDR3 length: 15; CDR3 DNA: TGTGCCTGGAGCGCTATCGGGAGTGGGGCCGATACGCAGTATTTT; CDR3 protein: CAWSAIGSGADTQYF
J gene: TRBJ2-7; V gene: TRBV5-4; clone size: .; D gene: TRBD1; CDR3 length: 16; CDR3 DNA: TGTGCCAGCAGTTTGAGAGCCGGGACAGGACCCATCGAGCAGTACTTC; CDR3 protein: CASSLRAGTGPIEQYF
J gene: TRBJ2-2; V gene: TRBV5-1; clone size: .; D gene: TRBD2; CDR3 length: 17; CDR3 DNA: TGCGCCAGCAGCTCACGACTAGCGGGGGGGGGCACCGGGGAGCTGTTTTTT; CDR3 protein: CASSSRLAGGGTGELFF
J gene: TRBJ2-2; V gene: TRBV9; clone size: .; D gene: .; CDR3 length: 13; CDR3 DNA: TGTGCCAGCAGCGTCGGCGGCACCGGGGAGCTGTTTTTT; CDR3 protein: CASSVGGTGELFF
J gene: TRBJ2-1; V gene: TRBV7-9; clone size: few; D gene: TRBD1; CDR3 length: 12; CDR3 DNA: TGTTCCAGCAGCCTCGGGACAGGAGAGCAGTTCTTC; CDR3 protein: CSSSLGTGEQFF
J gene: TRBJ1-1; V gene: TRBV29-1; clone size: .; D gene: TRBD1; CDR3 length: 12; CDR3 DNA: TGCAGCGGCCTCGGACAGGAGGCTGAAGCTTTCTTT; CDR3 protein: CSGLGQEAEAFF
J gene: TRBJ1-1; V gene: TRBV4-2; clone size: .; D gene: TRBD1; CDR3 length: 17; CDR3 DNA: TGTGCCAGCAGCCAAGCCCTGGACAGGCCTGTGAACACTGAAGCTTTCTTT; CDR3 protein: CASSQALDRPVNTEAFF
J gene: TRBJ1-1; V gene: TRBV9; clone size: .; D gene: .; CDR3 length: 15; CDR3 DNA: TGTGCCAGCAGCGTTCAGGGCAGCTTGAACACTGAAGCTTTCTTT; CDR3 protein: CASSVQGSLNTEAFF
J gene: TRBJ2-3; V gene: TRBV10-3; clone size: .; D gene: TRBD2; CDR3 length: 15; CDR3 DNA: TGTGCCATCAGTAAAACGGGGGGGCCCGCAGATACGCAGTATTTT; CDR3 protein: CAISKTGGPADTQYF
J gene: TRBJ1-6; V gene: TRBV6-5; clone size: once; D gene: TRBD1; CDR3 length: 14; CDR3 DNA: TGTGCCAGCAGACCGGACAGGGAATGGGCACCCCTCCACTTT; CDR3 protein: CASRPDREWAPLHF
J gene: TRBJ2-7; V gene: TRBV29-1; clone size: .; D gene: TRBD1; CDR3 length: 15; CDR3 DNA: TGCAGCGTCGAAGCCGGGACAGGGGTCTCCTACGAGCAGTACTTC; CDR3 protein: CSVEAGTGVSYEQYF
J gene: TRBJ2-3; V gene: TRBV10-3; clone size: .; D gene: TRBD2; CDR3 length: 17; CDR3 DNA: TGTGCCATCAAATCTAGCGGGAGAACCCTTAGCACAGATACGCAGTATTTT; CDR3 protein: CAIKSSGRTLSTDTQYF
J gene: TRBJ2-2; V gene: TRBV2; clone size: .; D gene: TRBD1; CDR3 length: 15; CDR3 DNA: TGTGCCAGCAGTGACAGGGCAGGGGGCTTCGGGGAGCTGTTTTTT; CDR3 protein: CASSDRAGGFGELFF
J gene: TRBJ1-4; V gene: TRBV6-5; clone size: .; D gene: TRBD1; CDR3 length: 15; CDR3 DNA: TGTGCCAGCAGTTCCAGACAGGGGGCTCGTGAAAAACTGTTTTTT; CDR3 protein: CASSSRQGAREKLFF
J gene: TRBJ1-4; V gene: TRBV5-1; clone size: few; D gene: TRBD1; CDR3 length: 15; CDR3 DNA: TGCGCCAGCAGCTGGGACAGGGCTCCTAATGAAAAACTGTTTTTT; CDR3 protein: CASSWDRAPNEKLFF
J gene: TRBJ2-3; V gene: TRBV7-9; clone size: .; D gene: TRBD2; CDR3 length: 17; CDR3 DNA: TGTGCCAGCAGCTTAGAAGAGTCGGGGGGTGGGACAGATACGCAGTATTTT; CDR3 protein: CASSLEESGGGTDTQYF
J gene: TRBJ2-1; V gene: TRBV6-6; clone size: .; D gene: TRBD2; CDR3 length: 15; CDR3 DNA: TGTGCCAGCAACCATCTTGGGGGGGCCTACAATGAGCAGTTCTTC; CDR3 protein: CASNHLGGAYNEQFF
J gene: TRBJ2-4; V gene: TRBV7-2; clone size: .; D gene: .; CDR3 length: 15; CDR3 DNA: TGTGCCAGCAGCCTAGAAGTCGGACAATGGAACATTCAGTACTTC; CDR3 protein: CASSLEVGQWNIQYF
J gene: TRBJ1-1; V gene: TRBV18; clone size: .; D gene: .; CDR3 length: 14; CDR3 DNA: TGTGCCAGCTCACCACCTCGGACTCGCACTGAAGCTTTCTTT; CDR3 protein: CASSPPRTRTEAFF
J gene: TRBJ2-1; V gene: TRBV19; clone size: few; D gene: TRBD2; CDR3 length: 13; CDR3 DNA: TGTGCCAGTAGTCGGACTAGCGCTCATGAGCAGTTCTTC; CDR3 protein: CASSRTSAHEQFF
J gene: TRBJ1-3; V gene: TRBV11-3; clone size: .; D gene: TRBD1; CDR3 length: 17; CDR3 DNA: TGTGCCAGCAGCCATGCTCGGGACAGCGTCTCTGGAAACACCATATATTTT; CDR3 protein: CASSHARDSVSGNTIYF
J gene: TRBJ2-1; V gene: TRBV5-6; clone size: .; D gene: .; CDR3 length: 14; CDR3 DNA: TGTGCCAGCAGCCCGACAGCGCACTACAATGAGCAGTTCTTC; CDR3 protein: CASSPTAHYNEQFF
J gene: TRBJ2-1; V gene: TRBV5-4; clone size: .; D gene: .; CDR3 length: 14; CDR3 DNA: TGTGCCAGCAGCTTCCGACTGGCCAACAATGAGCAGTTCTTC; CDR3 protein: CASSFRLANNEQFF
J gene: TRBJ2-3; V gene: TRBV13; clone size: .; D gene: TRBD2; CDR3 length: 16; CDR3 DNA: TGTGCCAGCAGTTACCGGACTAGCGGGAGCTCAGATACGCAGTATTTT; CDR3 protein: CASSYRTSGSSDTQYF
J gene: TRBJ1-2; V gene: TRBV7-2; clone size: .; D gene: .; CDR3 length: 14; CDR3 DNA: TGTGCCAGCAGCTCGTACAGGGTAGGCTATGGCTACACCTTC; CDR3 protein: CASSSYRVGYGYTF
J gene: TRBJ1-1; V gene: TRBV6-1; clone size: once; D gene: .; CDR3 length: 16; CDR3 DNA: TGTGCCAGCAGTGAAGCGGGGCAGGGACAAGGGTTTGAAGCTTTCTTT; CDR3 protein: CASSEAGQGQGFEAFF
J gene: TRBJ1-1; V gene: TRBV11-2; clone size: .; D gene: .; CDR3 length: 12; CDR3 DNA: TGTGCCAGCAGCCCGACCGCAGGTAGAGCTTTCTTT; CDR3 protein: CASSPTAGRAFF
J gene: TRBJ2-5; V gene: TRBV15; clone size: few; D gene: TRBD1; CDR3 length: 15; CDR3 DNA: TGTGCCACCAGCAGAGACACAGGGGGCGCGGAGACCCAGTACTTC; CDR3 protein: CATSRDTGGAETQYF
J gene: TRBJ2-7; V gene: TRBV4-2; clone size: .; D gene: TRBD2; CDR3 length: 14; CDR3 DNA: TGTGCCAGCAGCCGTTACGGGACTAATTACGAGCAGTACTTC; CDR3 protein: CASSRYGTNYEQYF
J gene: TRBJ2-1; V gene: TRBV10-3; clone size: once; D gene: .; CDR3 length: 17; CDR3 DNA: TGTGCCATCAAGGAGGCGGGACAGCTAAGCGCCTACAATGAGCAGTTCTTC; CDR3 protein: CAIKEAGQLSAYNEQFF
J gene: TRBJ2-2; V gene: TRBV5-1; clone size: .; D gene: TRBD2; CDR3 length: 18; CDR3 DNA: TGCGCCAGCAGCTCGAAACTAGCGGGGGATCAGAACACCGGGGAGCTGTTTTTT; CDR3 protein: CASSSKLAGDQNTGELFF
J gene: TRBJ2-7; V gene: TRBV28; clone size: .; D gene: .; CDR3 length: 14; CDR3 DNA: TGTGCCAGCAGTTTAGAACAGGAGAACTACGAGCAGTACTTC; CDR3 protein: CASSLEQENYEQYF
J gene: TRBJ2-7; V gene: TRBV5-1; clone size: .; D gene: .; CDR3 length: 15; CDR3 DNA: TGCACCAGCAGCCTGGGACGGCCGGGGTTCGACGAGCAGTACTTC; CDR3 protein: CTSSLGRPGFDEQYF
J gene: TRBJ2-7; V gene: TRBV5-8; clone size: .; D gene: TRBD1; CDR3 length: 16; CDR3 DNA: TGTGCCAGCAGCCGCAGCTTCGGGACAGGGTCTTACGAGCAGTACTTC; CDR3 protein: CASSRSFGTGSYEQYF
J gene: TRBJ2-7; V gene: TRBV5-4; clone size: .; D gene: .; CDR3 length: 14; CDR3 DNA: TGTGCCAGCAGCTTGAAGGCAGGGGTCTACGAGCAGTACTTC; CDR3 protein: CASSLKAGVYEQYF
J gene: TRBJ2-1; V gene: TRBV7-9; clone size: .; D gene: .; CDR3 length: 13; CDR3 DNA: TGTGCCAGCAGCCGCGCGGCGTTGAGTGAGCAGTTCTTC; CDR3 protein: CASSRAALSEQFF